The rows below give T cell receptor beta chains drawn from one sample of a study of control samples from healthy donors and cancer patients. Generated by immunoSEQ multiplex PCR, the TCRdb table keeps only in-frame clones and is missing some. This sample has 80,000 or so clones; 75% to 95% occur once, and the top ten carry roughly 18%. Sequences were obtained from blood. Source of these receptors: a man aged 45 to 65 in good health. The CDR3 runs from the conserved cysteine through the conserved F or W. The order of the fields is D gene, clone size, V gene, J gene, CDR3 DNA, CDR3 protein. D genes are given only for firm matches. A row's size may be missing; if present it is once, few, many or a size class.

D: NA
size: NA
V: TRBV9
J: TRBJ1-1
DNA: TGTGCCAGCAGCGTAGGCAGGGCGGGAAACACTGAAGCTTTCTTT
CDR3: CASSVGRAGNTEAFF

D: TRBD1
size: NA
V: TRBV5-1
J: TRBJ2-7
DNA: TGCGCCAGCAGCTTGGCTGGACAGGGACCGGCCGAGCAGTACTTC
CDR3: CASSLAGQGPAEQYF

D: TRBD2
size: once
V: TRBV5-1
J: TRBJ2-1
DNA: TGCGCCAGCAGCAAGACTAGCGGGGGGATTATAGGGTACAATGAGCAGTTCTTC
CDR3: CASSKTSGGIIGYNEQFF

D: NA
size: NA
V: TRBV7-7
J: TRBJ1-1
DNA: TGTGCCAGCAGCCGCAGGGTGAACACTGAAGCTTTCTTT
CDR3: CASSRRVNTEAFF

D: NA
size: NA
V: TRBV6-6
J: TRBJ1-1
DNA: TGTGCCAGTTCCAGCACCGAAGCTTTCTTT
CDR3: CASSSTEAFF

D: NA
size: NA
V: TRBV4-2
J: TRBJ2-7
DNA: TGTGCCAGCAGCCAAGATCGAAGGGTTAGCGAGCAGTACTTC
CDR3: CASSQDRRVSEQYF

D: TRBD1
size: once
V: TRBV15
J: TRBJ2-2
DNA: TGTGCCACCAGCAGAGGCTCCGGACAGGGGAACACCGGGGAGCTGTTTTTT
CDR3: CATSRGSGQGNTGELFF

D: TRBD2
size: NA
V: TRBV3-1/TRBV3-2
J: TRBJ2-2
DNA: TGTGCCAGCAGCCACGGCGGGGGGGCCGGGGAGCTGTTTTTT
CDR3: CASSHGGGAGELFF

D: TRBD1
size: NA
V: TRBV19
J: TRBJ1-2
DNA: TGTGCCAGTATCGGGACAGGGGTTTATGGCTACACCTTC
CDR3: CASIGTGVYGYTF

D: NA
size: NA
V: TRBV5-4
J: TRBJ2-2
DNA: TGTGCCAGCAGCTTTGGGAGCACCGGGGAGCTGTTTTTT
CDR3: CASSFGSTGELFF

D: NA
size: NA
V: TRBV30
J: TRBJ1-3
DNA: TGTGCCTGGGCGCAGGACTCTGGAAACACCATATATTTT
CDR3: CAWAQDSGNTIYF

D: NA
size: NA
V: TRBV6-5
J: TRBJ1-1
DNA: TGTGCCAGCGGTCAACTTGGCACTGAAGCTTTCTTT
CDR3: CASGQLGTEAFF

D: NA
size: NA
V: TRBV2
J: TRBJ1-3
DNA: TGTGCCAGCAGGTGGAACAGGGTCCTAGGAAACACCATATATTTT
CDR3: CASRWNRVLGNTIYF

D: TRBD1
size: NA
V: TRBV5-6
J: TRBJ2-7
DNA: TGTGCCAGCAGCCCCGAATACCGACAGGGGGCGAGCCACGAGCAGTACTTC
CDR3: CASSPEYRQGASHEQYF

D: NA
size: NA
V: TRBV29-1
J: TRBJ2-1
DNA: TGCAGCGTTGATGTGCAGGGAAGGTCGCAGTTCTTC
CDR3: CSVDVQGRSQFF

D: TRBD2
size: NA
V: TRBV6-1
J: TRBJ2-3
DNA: TGTGCCAGCAGTGAACAGCGGGGGGCCCCAGATACGCAGTATTTT
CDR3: CASSEQRGAPDTQYF

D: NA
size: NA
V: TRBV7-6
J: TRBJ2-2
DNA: TGTGCCAGCAGATCTGAAGAAGGGCTGGCCCGAATGAGGGGGGAGCTGTTTTTT
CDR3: CASRSEEGLARMRGELFF

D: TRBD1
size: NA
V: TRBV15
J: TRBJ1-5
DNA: TGTGCCACCAGTTCCCACGCCAGGGGGGTCGGTCAGCCCCAGCATTTT
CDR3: CATSSHARGVGQPQHF

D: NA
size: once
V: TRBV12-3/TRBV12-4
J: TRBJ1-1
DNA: TGTGCCAGCAGTTTAATGCAGAACACTGAAGCTTTCTTT
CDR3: CASSLMQNTEAFF

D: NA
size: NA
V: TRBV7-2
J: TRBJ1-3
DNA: TGTGCCAGCAGCTCCTACCAGCCCATCTCTGGAAACACCATATATTTT
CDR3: CASSSYQPISGNTIYF

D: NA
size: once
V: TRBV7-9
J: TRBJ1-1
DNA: TGTGCCAGCAGCTCTAACTGGGAAGGCGCTTTCTTT
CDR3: CASSSNWEGAFF

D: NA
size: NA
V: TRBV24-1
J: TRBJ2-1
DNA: TGTGCCACCGGGGAAGGGGCTATCTACAATGAGCAGTTCTTC
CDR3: CATGEGAIYNEQFF

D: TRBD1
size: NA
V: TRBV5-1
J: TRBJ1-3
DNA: TGCGCCAGCAGCCCGTCACAGGGGAGGTCCGGAAACACCATATATTTT
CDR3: CASSPSQGRSGNTIYF

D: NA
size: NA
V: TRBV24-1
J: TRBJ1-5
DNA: TGTGCCACCAGTGGAGGGTCGGGGGGCCGCAATCAGCCCCAGCATTTT
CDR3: CATSGGSGGRNQPQHF

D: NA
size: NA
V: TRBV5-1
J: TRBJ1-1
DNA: TGCGCCAGCAGCCCACAGGGTGTGGGCTCGACTGAAGCTTTCTTT
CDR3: CASSPQGVGSTEAFF

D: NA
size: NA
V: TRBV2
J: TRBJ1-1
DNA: TGTGCCAGCCGAAGTGGGCCGAACACTGAAGCTTTCTTT
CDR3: CASRSGPNTEAFF

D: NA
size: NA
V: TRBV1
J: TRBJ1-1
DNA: TGCACCAGCAGCCAAGATGAGGGGATGAACACTGAAGCTTTCTTT
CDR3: CTSSQDEGMNTEAFF

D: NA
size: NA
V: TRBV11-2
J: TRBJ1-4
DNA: TGTGCCAGCAGCCAGGGACGGCTTGAAAAACTGTTTTTT
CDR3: CASSQGRLEKLFF

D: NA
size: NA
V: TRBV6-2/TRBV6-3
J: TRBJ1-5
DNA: TGTGCCAGCAGTTATAATGGAGGAGACCCCAATCAGCCCCAGCATTTT
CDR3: CASSYNGGDPNQPQHF

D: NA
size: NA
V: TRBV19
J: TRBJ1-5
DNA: TGTGCCAGTAGTATAAGAATCGGCAATCAGCCCCAGCATTTT
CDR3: CASSIRIGNQPQHF